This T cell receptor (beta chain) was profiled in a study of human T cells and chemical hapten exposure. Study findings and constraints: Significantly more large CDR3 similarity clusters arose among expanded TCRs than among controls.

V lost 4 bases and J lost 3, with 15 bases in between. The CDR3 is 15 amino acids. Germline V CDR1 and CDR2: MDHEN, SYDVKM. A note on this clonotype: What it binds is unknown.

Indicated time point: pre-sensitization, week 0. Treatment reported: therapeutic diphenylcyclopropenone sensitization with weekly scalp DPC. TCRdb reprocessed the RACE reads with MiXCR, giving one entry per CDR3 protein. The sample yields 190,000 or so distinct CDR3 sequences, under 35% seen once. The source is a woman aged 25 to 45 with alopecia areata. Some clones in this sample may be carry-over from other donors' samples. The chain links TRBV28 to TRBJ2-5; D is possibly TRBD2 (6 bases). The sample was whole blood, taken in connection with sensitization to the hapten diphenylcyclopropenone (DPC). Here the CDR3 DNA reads TGTGCCAGCAGTTCCTACCGACTAGGGAAAGAGACCCAGTACTTC. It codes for CASSSYRLGKETQYF.